The sample holds many counts of the clone carrying this TCR beta chain. The data derive from a study of T-cell reconstitution after alpha-beta-depleted transplantation in children. Trimming shortened V by 4 bases and J by 3 bases, and 6 bases separated the two germline ends. Germline-derived CDR1 and CDR2 are LNHNV and YYDKDF (reference sequence). The CDR3 sequence is 12 residues long. This sample's TCRbeta library carried unique molecular identifier barcodes. TCRdb itself ran the PCR reads through MiXCR, one entry per CDR3 protein. The sample includes hundreds of thousands of distinct CDR3 sequences, 16% of them seen just once.

The genes are TRBV15 and TRBJ1-1, with D uncertain. This sample comprised PBMCs from the stem cell graft donor, obtained from the stem cell graft. This clonotype originated in a human donor who donated a stem cell graft to a child with acute myeloid leukemia. In nucleotides, the CDR3 is TGTGCCACCAGCACGCAGCACACTGAAGCTTTCTTT. Translation: CATSTQHTEAFF. Variable domain in full (rest from reference TRBV15 and TRBJ1-1): DAMVIQNPRYQVTQFGKPVTLSCSQTLNHNVMYWYQQKSSQAPKLLFHYYDKDFNNEADTPDNFQSRRPNTSFCFLDIRSPGLGDTAMYLCATSTQHTEAFFGQGTRLTVV.